The 32 T cell receptor beta chains below all came from one sample that was sequenced in a study of human T cells and chemical hapten exposure. As to time point: pre-sensitization, week 0. The sample's treatment: therapeutic diphenylcyclopropenone sensitization with weekly scalp DPC. A single record per CDR3 protein comes from TCRdb applying MiXCR to the RACE reads. The sample lists under 200,000 distinct CDR3 sequences, 25% to 30% occurring once. The material was whole blood, obtained in connection with sensitization to the hapten diphenylcyclopropenone (DPC). Receptors originate from a woman under 40 with alopecia areata. Some clones in this sample may be carry-over from other donors' samples.

The chain employs TRBV6-5 and TRBJ1-1, with a possible D match to TRBD1 (6 bases). The V gene lost 5 bases and the J gene lost 4 bases, with 20 bases spanning the gap. The germline CDR1 and CDR2 sequences are MNHEY and SVGAGI. The CDR3 totals 16 residues. The CDR3 coding sequence is TGTGCCAGCAGTGCCAGTTTAGGGGGGCGATCCACTGAAGCTTTCTTT. Residues: CASSASLGGRSTEAFF.

This clonotype turned up a few times. The chain recombines TRBV5-5 with TRBJ1-1; D uncertain. The CDR3 loop spans 14 amino acids. Between the trimmed V and J ends, which lost 1 base and 0 bases, there was a span of 7 bases. Germline V gene lookup returns CDR1 SGHKS and CDR2 YYEKEE (reference sequence). The DNA of the CDR3 is TGTGCCAGCAGCTTGACAGACTTGAACACTGAAGCTTTCTTT. Translating gives CASSLTDLNTEAFF.

V gene TRBV28 combines with J gene TRBJ2-7; 9 bases match TRBD2. The CDR3 runs to 16 residues. Germline V lookup: CDR1 MDHEN, CDR2 SYDVKM. The junction had 11 bases not matched to a gene; V was cut back by 5 bases and J by 3 bases. The CDR3 sequence: CASSPSGGLEVYEQYF. DNA for the CDR3: TGTGCCAGCAGTCCCAGCGGGGGGTTAGAAGTCTACGAGCAGTACTTC. Combining the CDR3 with reference TRBV28 and TRBJ2-7 gives the whole variable domain DVKVTQSSRYLVKRTGEKVFLECVQDMDHENMFWYRQDPGLGLRLIYFSYDVKMKEKGDIPEGYSVSREKKERFSLILESASTNQTSMYLCASSPSGGLEVYEQYFGPGTRLTVT.

This chain joins TRBV28 and TRBJ2-7, with 10 bases that match TRBD1. This CDR3 contains 15 residues. With V trimmed by 3 bases and J by 5 bases, 7 bases remained unmatched. Germline values: CDR1 MDHEN, CDR2 SYDVKM. The CDR3, as DNA: TGTGCCAGCAGTTTGGACCGGGACAGGGGCCACGAGCAGTACTTC. This encodes CASSLDRDRGHEQYF. Using reference TRBV28 and TRBJ2-7 for the parts outside the CDR3, the full variable domain is DVKVTQSSRYLVKRTGEKVFLECVQDMDHENMFWYRQDPGLGLRLIYFSYDVKMKEKGDIPEGYSVSREKKERFSLILESASTNQTSMYLCASSLDRDRGHEQYFGPGTRLTVT.

This clonotype was counted between two and nine times. The chain is built from TRBV9 and TRBJ1-6; D is unresolved. The CDR3 sequence is 12 residues long. The V gene lost 1 base and the J gene lost 7 bases, with 3 bases spanning the gap. The germline gives CDR1 SGDLS, CDR2 YYNGEE. The CDR3 DNA sequence: TGTGCCAGCAGCGTACACAATTCACCCCTCCACTTT. Amino acids: CASSVHNSPLHF.

The chain joins TRBV7-9 to TRBJ1-6; TRBD1 might be the D (5 bases). The germline V gene has CDR1 SEHNR and CDR2 FQNEAQ (reference sequence). V was pared by 0 bases and J by 5 bases, with 11 bases between. This CDR3 spans 16 amino acids. The CDR3 DNA follows: TGTGCCAGCAGCTTAGCTGGGGGTACGGATAATTCACCCCTCCACTTT. The encoded protein is CASSLAGGTDNSPLHF.

This chain joins TRBV5-1 and TRBJ1-3; D call uncertain. The CDR3 consists of 14 residues. Germline CDR1 reads SGHRS; CDR2 reads YFSETQ. V shed 2 bases and J shed 8 bases, with 14 bases lying between them. The CDR3 protein is CASSFTSPSDTIYF. As DNA, the CDR3 is TGCGCCAGCAGCTTTACCAGTCCCAGCGACACCATATATTTT. Full variable domain (missing parts from reference TRBV5-1 and TRBJ1-3): KAGVTQTPRYLIKTRGQQVTLSCSPISGHRSVSWYQQTPGQGLQFLFEYFSETQRNKGNFPGRFSGRQFSNSRSEMNVSTLELGDSALYLCASSFTSPSDTIYFGEGSWLTVV.

This clonotype was observed a few times. The rearrangement uses TRBV28 and TRBJ1-4; 10 positions agree with TRBD1. V gave up 5 bases and J gave up 8 bases; unmatched junction bases: 8. Looked up from germline, CDR1 is MDHEN and CDR2 is SYDVKM. This CDR3 is built from 15 residues. This chain's CDR3 is CASSPVGTGEEKLFF. The CDR3 DNA is TGTGCCAGCAGTCCGGTAGGGACAGGGGAGGAAAAACTGTTTTTT.

This clonotype was observed a single time. V gene TRBV2 combines with J gene TRBJ2-7, with a possible D match to TRBD1 (6 bases). Trimming pared 8 bases from V and 7 bases from J, leaving 18 bases between. CDR3 length: 13 residues. In germline, CDR1 is SNHLY, CDR2 FYNNEI. The CDR3 sequence is CASATGILQEQYF. DNA for the CDR3: TGTGCCAGCGCGACAGGAATCCTACAAGAGCAGTACTTC.

This chain uses TRBV6-6 with TRBJ2-3; 13 bases line up with TRBD2. The ends lost 0 bases at V and 2 bases at J; junction bases unmatched: 5. There are 18 residues in the CDR3. Germline V gives CDR1 MNHNY, CDR2 SVGAGI (reference sequence). The CDR3 DNA reads TGTGCCAGCAGTTACTCTCCGGGACTAGCGGGAAACACAGATACGCAGTATTTT. Translating it yields CASSYSPGLAGNTDTQYF.

A single count supports this clonotype. The gene calls are TRBV20-1 and TRBJ2-1; D is unclear. V was cut by 0 bases and J by 5 bases, with 14 bases left in between. The germline CDR1 and CDR2 sequences are DFQATT and SNEGSKA (reference sequence). CDR3 length: 15 amino acids. The CDR3 sequence is CSARDVRHNNNEQFF. CDR3 nucleotide sequence: TGCAGTGCTAGAGATGTAAGACATAACAACAATGAGCAGTTCTTC.

The chain is built from TRBV29-1 and TRBJ1-1, with 8 nucleotides matching TRBD1. The CDR3 is made up of 12 amino acids. The germline V gene has CDR1 SQVTM and CDR2 ANQGSEA. J lost 0 bases, V lost 7 bases, and 1 base had no gene match. CDR3 protein: CSGGQVNTEAFF. CDR3 bases: TGCAGCGGGGGACAGGTGAACACTGAAGCTTTCTTT.

This clonotype was counted many times. V usage is TRBV12-3 or TRBV12-4 and J usage is TRBJ2-1; TRBD1 is a possible D gene (5 bases). This CDR3 is 15 amino acids long. V lost 3 bases and J lost 0, with 9 bases in between. The CDR3 is CASSFRQSSYNEQFF. CDR3 sequence (DNA): TGTGCCAGCAGTTTCCGACAGAGCTCCTACAATGAGCAGTTCTTC.

The chain employs TRBV5-1 and TRBJ1-2; 7 bases map to TRBD1. Trimming took 0 bases from V and 7 from J; bases not matched to a gene: 9. Germline V lookup: CDR1 SGHRS, CDR2 YFSETQ. The CDR3 spans 15 residues. CDR3 coding DNA: TGCGCCAGCAGCTTGGTCCCTACGACAGGGATTGGCTACACCTTC. Its protein product is CASSLVPTTGIGYTF.

The V gene is TRBV2, the J gene TRBJ2-1; no definite D call. Germline CDR1 reads SNHLY; CDR2 reads FYNNEI. V was shortened by 7 bases and J by 15 bases, with 22 bases between the two germline ends. CDR3 length equals 13 residues. DNA for the CDR3: TGTGCCAGCATTCCCCCGGGCGGCCTTACCCCGTTCTTC. This encodes CASIPPGGLTPFF.

The chain is built from TRBV6-2 or TRBV6-3 and TRBJ2-2, with a possible D match to TRBD1 (5 bases). The CDR3 extends over 13 amino acids. The germline V and J ends were trimmed by 5 bases and 7 bases, with 11 bases remaining between them. Germline-derived CDR1 and CDR2 are MNHEY and SVGEGT. In nucleotides, the CDR3 is TGTGCCAGCAGTCCACAGGTCGACGGGGAGCTGTTTTTT. Residues: CASSPQVDGELFF.

The chain combines TRBV10-2 with TRBJ2-6, with TRBD1 identical over 8 bases. The germline CDR1 and CDR2 sequences are WSHSY and SAAADI. CDR3 length: 17 amino acids. Trimming took 3 bases from V and 2 from J; bases not matched to a gene: 6. The CDR3 DNA reads as TGCGCCAGCAGTGAAGGGCAGGGGGCGCCTGGGGCCAACGTCCTGACTTTC. It translates to CASSEGQGAPGANVLTF.

The chain joins TRBV5-1 to TRBJ2-7; tentatively, D is TRBD1 or TRBD2 (5 bases each). The germline gives CDR1 SGHRS, CDR2 YFSETQ. V gave up 4 bases and J gave up 8 bases, with 13 bases separating them. The CDR3 covers 12 residues. Here the CDR3 reads CASSLPGDQQYF. The DNA for the CDR3 is TGCGCCAGCAGCCTCCCTGGGGACCAGCAGTACTTC.

This sequence joins TRBV7-9 and TRBJ2-3; D gene unclear. This CDR3 spans 11 amino acids. V lost 11 bases and J 0 bases, leaving 6 bases between the germline ends. CDR1 and CDR2 from the germline V gene are SEHNR and FQNEAQ (reference sequence). CDR3 amino acids: CACGSTDTQYF. CDR3 nucleotide sequence: TGTGCCTGCGGTAGCACAGATACGCAGTATTTT. Variable domain in full (rest from reference TRBV7-9 and TRBJ2-3): DTGVSQNPRHKITKRGQNVTFRCDPISEHNRLYWYRQTLGQGPEFLTYFQNEAQLEKSRLLSDRFSAERPKGSFSTLEIQRTEQGDSAMYLCACGSTDTQYFGPGTRLTVL.

The chain uses TRBV15 and TRBJ2-1; no reliable D call. The CDR3 covers 11 residues. The V end lost 3 bases, the J end lost 8 bases, and 5 bases lay between the germline ends. CDR1 LNHNV and CDR2 YYDKDF come from the germline V gene (reference sequence). This CDR3 reads CATSRGYEQFF. The CDR3 region has the DNA TGTGCCACCAGCAGGGGTTATGAGCAGTTCTTC.

The chain carries TRBV5-1 and TRBJ2-5; weak D call: TRBD1 (6 bases). The CDR3 length is 14 residues. The germline CDR1 and CDR2 sequences are SGHRS and YFSETQ. Between the trimmed V and J ends, which lost 4 bases and 5 bases, there was a span of 15 bases. The CDR3 loop is CASSPNRVGETQYF. The CDR3 bases are TGCGCCAGCAGCCCAAACAGGGTTGGCGAGACCCAGTACTTC.

The chain recombines TRBV4-3 with TRBJ1-5; TRBD1 matches 9 bases. Germline V gene lookup returns CDR1 LGHNA and CDR2 YSLEER. V trimming: 3 bases; J trimming: 6 bases; junction bases outside the gene matches: 6. This CDR3 spans 15 amino acids. In DNA, the CDR3 is TGCGCCAGCAGCCAGGAGACAGGGGGAAGTCAGCCCCAGCATTTT. Translating gives CASSQETGGSQPQHF.

V gene TRBV5-1 combines with J gene TRBJ1-2; 10 nucleotides agree with TRBD1. Germline loops: CDR1 SGHRS, CDR2 YFSETQ. The CDR3 is made up of 14 amino acids. V lost 4 bases, J lost 7 bases, and 7 bases stayed unmatched. The CDR3 sequence: CASSPPTGGLGYTF. DNA for the CDR3: TGCGCCAGCAGCCCCCCGACAGGGGGCCTTGGCTACACCTTC.

In this sample, this clonotype turned up a few times. The rearrangement links TRBV4-1 to TRBJ1-1, with D uncertain. V shed 0 bases and J shed 5 bases, with 10 bases lying between them. CDR1 and CDR2 (germline): MGHRA, YSYEKL. There are 14 residues in the CDR3. The CDR3 sequence: CASSQEIRGTEAFF. The CDR3 DNA reads TGCGCCAGCAGCCAAGAGATTCGGGGAACTGAAGCTTTCTTT.

V and J are TRBV20-1 and TRBJ1-5; a weak D match, TRBD1 (5 bases). This CDR3 spans 19 amino acids. Deletions cut 2 bases from V and 0 bases from J, with 23 bases between. CDR1 and CDR2 (germline): DFQATT, SNEGSKA (reference sequence). CDR3 bases: TGCAGTGCTAGACCAGCCCAGGGATCCCCCCCCAATAGCAATCAGCCCCAGCATTTT. Protein product: CSARPAQGSPPNSNQPQHF.

This clonotype came up many times. V gene TRBV7-8 combines with J gene TRBJ1-5, with 7 bases matching TRBD1. Germline V gene sequence: CDR1 SGHVS, CDR2 FQNEAQ. This CDR3 has 13 residues. With 5 bases clipped from V and 6 bases from J, the junction kept 4 bases outside the gene matches. CDR3 in DNA: TGTGCCAGCAGCCCAGACAGGGTTCAGCCCCAGCATTTT. Translating gives CASSPDRVQPQHF.

The V gene is TRBV15, the J gene TRBJ2-2, with D possibly TRBD2 on 6 matching bases. The germline CDR1 and CDR2 sequences are LNHNV and YYDKDF (reference sequence). The V end lost 11 bases, the J end lost 1 base, and 14 bases lay between the germline ends. The CDR3 has 14 amino acids. CDR3 amino acids: CACARGKNTGELFF. For the CDR3, the DNA is TGTGCCTGCGCCCGGGGGAAGAACACCGGGGAGCTGTTTTTT.

This clonotype was seen a handful of times. The CDR3 region is CASSQQWGLGETQYF. CDR3 in DNA: TGCGCCAGCAGCCAACAATGGGGGCTAGGGGAGACCCAGTACTTC. This chain links TRBV4-1 with TRBJ2-5; weak D call: TRBD1 (6 bases). The CDR3 consists of 15 residues. CDR1 is MGHRA and CDR2 is YSYEKL in the germline V gene. Trimming cost V 2 bases and J 5 bases, with 15 bases left between them.

V usage is TRBV29-1 and J usage is TRBJ2-5, with D possibly called TRBD1 or TRBD2 (6 bases each). The CDR3 totals 13 residues. V was clipped by 3 bases and J by 5 bases, with 13 bases between them. Germline CDR1 and CDR2: SQVTM and ANQGSEA. This chain's CDR3 is CSVDEGGAETQYF. CDR3 DNA sequence: TGCAGCGTTGACGAGGGGGGCGCGGAGACCCAGTACTTC.

The CDR3 here is CSVEEDALAKNIQYF. CDR3 sequence (DNA): TGCAGCGTTGAAGAGGATGCCCTAGCCAAAAACATTCAGTACTTC. This chain uses TRBV29-1 with TRBJ2-4; no definite D call. Germline CDR1 SQVTM, CDR2 ANQGSEA. This CDR3 region has 15 residues. V lost 0 bases to trimming and J lost 0 bases, with 9 bases between them.

This clonotype turned up a few times. This sequence joins TRBV14 and TRBJ2-1, with D tentatively TRBD1 or TRBD2 (5 bases each). There are 14 residues in the CDR3. With 2 bases removed from V and 6 bases from J, the gap between germline ends came to 11 bases. Germline V CDR1 and CDR2: SGHDN, FVKESK. The CDR3 coding sequence is TGTGCCAGCAGCCAACGGGGCGGCAGCAATGAGCAGTTCTTC. This gives the protein CASSQRGGSNEQFF. The variable domain in full, with the rest retrieved from reference TRBV14 and TRBJ2-1, is EAGVTQFPSHSVIEKGQTVTLRCDPISGHDNLYWYRRVMGKEIKFLLHFVKESKQDESGMPNNRFLAERTGGTYSTLKVQPAELEDSGVYFCASSQRGGSNEQFFGPGTRLTVL.

The chain recombines TRBV3-1 with TRBJ2-7, with D uncertain. V dropped 0 bases and J dropped 6 bases, with 6 bases sitting between them. CDR3 length: 12 amino acids. From germline, CDR1 is LGHDT and CDR2 YNNKEL (reference sequence). The CDR3 DNA is TGTGCCAGCAGCCAAGAGGGAAGCGAGCAGTACTTC. This encodes CASSQEGSEQYF.